This T cell receptor (beta chain) was captured in a study of post-analysis software for immune sequencing data. At the level of the study: The patients showed relapsing-remitting, secondary progressive and progressive-relapsing multiple sclerosis courses. General study points: Normalized Chao1 diversity was significantly lower in multiple sclerosis patients than in controls. Under the F measure, samples that were prepared in one batch clustered strongly together. Relative to controls, patients had a handful of TRBV segments at higher frequency, with TRBV5-6, TRBV5-1 and TRBV20-1 among these.

cDNA libraries for TCR beta contained unique molecular identifiers. It was from roughly 1.1 to 9.2 million T cells that approximately 500,000 cDNA molecules came. One entry per CDR3 protein results from TCRdb running MiXCR on the PCR reads. Of 650,000 to 850,000 distinct CDR3 sequences listed, 40% to 55% were seen once; the top ten hold approximately 5%. On this clonotype: The antigen is unknown.

Trimming took off 9 bases at V and 3 bases at J, with 6 bases between the two ends. The germline V gene encodes CDR1 SGHTA and CDR2 FQGNSA. This CDR3 region has 10 residues. This TCR came from a girl aged 10 to 17 with multiple sclerosis. The rearrangement joins TRBV7-2 to TRBJ2-7; no clear D gene. The specimen sequenced was blood. This CDR3 is CARHCYEQYF. CDR3 coding DNA: TGTGCCAGACACTGCTACGAGCAGTACTTC.